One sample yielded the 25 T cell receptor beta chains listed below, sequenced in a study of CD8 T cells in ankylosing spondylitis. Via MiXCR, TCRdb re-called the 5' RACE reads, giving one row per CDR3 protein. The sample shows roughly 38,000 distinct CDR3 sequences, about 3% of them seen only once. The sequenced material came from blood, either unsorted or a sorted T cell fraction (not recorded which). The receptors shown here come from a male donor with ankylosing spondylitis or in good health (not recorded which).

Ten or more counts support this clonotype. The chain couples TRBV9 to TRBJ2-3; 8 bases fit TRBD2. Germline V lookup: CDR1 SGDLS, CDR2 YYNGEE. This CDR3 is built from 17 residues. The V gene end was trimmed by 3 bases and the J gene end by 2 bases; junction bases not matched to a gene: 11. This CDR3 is CASSGVAGRTSTDTQYF. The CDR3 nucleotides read TGTGCCAGCAGCGGGGTAGCGGGAAGAACTTCCACAGATACGCAGTATTTT.

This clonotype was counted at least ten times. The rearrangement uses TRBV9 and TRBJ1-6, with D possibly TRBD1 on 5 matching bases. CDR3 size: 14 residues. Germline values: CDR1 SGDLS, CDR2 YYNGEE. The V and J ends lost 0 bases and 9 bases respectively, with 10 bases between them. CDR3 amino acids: CASSVGGGSSPLHF. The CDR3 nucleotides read TGTGCCAGCAGCGTAGGCGGGGGTTCTTCACCCCTCCACTTT.

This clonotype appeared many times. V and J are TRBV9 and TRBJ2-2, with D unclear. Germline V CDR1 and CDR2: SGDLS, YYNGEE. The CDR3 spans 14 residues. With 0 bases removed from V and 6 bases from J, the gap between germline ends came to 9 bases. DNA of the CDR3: TGTGCCAGCAGCGTAGCCCCGACCGCCGGGGAGCTGTTTTTT. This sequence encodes CASSVAPTAGELFF.

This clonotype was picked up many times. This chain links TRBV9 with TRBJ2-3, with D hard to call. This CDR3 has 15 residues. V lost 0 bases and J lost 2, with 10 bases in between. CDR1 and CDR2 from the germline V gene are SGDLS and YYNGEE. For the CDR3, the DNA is TGTGCCAGCAGCGTAGGGAAAAGGTTCACAGATACGCAGTATTTT. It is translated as CASSVGKRFTDTQYF.

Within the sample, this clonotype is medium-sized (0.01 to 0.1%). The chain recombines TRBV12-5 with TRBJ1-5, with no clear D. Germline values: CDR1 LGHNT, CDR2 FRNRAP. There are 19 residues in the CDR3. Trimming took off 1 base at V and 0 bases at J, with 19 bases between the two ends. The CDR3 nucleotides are TGTGCTAGTGGTTTGGGGGAACATGGCTTGAAAGATAGCAATCAGCCCCAGCATTTT. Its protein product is CASGLGEHGLKDSNQPQHF. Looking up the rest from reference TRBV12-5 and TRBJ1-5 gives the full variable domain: DARVTQTPRHKVTEMGQEVTMRCQPILGHNTVFWYRQTMMQGLELLAYFRNRAPLDDSGMPKDRFSAEMPDATLATLKIQPSEPRDSAVYFCASGLGEHGLKDSNQPQHFGDGTRLSIL.

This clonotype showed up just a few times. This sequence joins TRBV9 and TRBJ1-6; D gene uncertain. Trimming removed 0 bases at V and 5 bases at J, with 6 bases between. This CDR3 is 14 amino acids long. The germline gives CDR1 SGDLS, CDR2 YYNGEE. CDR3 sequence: CASSVGGHNSPLHF. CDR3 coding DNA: TGTGCCAGCAGCGTAGGAGGACATAATTCACCCCTCCACTTT.

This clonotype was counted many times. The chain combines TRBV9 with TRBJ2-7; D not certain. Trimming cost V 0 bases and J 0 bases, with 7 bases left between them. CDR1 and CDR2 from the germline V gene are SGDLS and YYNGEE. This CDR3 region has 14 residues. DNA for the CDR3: TGTGCCAGCAGCGTAGGGTCAGACTCCTACGAGCAGTACGTC. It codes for CASSVGSDSYEQYV.

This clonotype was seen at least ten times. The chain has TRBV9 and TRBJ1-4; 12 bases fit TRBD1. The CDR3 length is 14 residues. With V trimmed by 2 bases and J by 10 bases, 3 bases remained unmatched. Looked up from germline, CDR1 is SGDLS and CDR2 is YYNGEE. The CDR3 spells CASSVGTGGGKLFF. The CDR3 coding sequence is TGTGCCAGCAGCGTCGGGACAGGGGGCGGAAAACTGTTTTTT.

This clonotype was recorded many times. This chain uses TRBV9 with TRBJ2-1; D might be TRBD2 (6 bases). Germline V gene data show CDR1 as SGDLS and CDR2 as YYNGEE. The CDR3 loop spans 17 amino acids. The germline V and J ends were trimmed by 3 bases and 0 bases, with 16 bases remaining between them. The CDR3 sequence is CASSARERASSYNEQFF. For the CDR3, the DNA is TGTGCCAGCAGCGCGAGGGAGCGGGCGAGCTCCTACAATGAGCAGTTCTTC.

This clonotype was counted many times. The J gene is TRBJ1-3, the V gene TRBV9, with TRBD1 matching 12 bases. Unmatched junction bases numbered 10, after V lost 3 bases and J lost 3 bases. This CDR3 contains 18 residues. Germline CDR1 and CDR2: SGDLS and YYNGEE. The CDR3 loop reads CASSATGTGGLVGNTIYF. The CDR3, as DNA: TGTGCCAGCAGCGCGACCGGGACAGGGGGCTTAGTTGGAAACACCATATATTTT.

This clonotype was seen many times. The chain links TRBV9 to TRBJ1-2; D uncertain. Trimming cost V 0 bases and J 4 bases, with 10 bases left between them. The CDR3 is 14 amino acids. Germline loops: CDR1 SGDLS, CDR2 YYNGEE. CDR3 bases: TGTGCCAGCAGCGTAGACAACTTCATCTATGGCTACACCTTC. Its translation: CASSVDNFIYGYTF.

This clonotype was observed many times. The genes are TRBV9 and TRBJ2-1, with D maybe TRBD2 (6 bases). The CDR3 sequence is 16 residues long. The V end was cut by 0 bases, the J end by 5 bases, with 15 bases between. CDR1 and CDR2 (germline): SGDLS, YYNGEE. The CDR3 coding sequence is TGTGCCAGCAGCGTAGCCCCCTTGGGCGGGGACAATGAGCAGTTCTTC. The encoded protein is CASSVAPLGGDNEQFF.

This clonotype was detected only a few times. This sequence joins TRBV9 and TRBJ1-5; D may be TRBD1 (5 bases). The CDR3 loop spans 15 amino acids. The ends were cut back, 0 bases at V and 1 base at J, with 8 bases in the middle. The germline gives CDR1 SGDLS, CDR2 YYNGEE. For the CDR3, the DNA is TGTGCCAGCAGCGTAGGGGGGGAAAGCAATCAGCCCCAGCATTTT. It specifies CASSVGGESNQPQHF.

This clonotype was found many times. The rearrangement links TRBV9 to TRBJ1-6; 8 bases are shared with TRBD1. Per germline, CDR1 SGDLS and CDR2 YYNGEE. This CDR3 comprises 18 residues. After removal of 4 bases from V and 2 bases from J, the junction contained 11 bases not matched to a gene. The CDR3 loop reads CASSRTSQGAAYNSPLHF. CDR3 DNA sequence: TGTGCCAGCAGCCGCACTAGTCAGGGGGCCGCCTATAATTCACCCCTCCACTTT.

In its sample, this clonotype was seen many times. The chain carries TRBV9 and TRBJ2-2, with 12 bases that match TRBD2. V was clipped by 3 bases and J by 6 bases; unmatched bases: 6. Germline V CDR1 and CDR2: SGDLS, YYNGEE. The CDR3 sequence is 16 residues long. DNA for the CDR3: TGTGCCAGCAGCGACGGCCTAGCGGGGGGGCCCGGGGAGCTGTTTTTT. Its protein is CASSDGLAGGPGELFF.

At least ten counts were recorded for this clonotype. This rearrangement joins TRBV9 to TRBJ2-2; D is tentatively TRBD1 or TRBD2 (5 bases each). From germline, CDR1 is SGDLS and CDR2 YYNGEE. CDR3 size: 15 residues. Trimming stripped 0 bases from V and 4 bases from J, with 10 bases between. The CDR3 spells CASSVVGAGTGELFF. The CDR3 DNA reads TGTGCCAGCAGCGTAGTTGGGGCGGGCACCGGGGAGCTGTTTTTT.

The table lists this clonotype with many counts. The CDR3 nucleotides are TGTGCCAGCAGCAAAGCCGTGGGACAGCTAGGAGAGACCCAGTACTTC. Its protein product is CASSKAVGQLGETQYF. V usage is TRBV21-1 and J usage is TRBJ2-5; the table's D call, TRBD1, has no DNA check behind it. TRBV21-1 is noted as a pseudogene. The CDR3 length is 16 residues.

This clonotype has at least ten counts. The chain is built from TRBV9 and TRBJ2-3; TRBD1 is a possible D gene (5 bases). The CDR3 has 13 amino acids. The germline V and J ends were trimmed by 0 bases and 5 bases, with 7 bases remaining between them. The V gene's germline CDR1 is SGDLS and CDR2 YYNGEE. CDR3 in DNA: TGTGCCAGCAGCGTAGGTGGACAAGATACGCAGTATTTT. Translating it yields CASSVGGQDTQYF.

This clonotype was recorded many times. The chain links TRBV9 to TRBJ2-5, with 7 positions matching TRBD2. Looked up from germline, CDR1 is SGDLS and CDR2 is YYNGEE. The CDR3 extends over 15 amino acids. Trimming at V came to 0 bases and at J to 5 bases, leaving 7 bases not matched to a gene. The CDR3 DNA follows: TGTGCCAGCAGCGTAGGGGCGGGAGTGCGTGAGACCCAGTACTTC. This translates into CASSVGAGVRETQYF. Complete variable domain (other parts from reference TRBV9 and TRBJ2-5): DSGVTQTPKHLITATGQRVTLRCSPRSGDLSVYWYQQSLDQGLQFLIQYYNGEERAKGNILERFSAQQFPDLHSELNLSSLELGDSALYFCASSVGAGVRETQYFGPGTRLLVL.

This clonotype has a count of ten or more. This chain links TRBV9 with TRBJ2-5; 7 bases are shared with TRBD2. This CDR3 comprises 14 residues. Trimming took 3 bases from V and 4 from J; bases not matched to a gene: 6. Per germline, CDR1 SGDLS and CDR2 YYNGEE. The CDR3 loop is CASSESGVGETQYF. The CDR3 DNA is TGTGCCAGCAGCGAAAGCGGGGTGGGAGAGACCCAGTACTTC.

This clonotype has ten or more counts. CDR3 DNA: TGTGCCAGCAGCGGATGGACAGGGGGGACAGATACGCAGTATTTT. Protein: CASSGWTGGTDTQYF. J is TRBJ2-3 and V is TRBV9, with 10 bases lining up with TRBD1. The CDR3 has 15 residues. J lost 3 bases, V lost 3 bases, and 4 bases had no gene match. Germline V lookup: CDR1 SGDLS, CDR2 YYNGEE.

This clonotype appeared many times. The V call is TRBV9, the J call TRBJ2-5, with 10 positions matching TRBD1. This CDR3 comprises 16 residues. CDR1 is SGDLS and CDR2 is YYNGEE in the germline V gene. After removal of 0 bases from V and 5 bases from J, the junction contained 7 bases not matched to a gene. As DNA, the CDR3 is TGTGCCAGCAGCGTAGTAGACAGGGGGCGCCAGGAGACCCAGTACTTC. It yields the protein CASSVVDRGRQETQYF.

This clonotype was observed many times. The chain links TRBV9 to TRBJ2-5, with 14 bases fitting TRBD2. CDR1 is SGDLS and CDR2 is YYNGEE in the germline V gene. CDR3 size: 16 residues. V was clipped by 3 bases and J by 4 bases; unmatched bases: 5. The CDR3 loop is CASSAGLAGAGETQYF. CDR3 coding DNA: TGTGCCAGCAGCGCGGGACTAGCGGGGGCCGGAGAGACCCAGTACTTC.

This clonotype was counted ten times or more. CDR3 loop: CASSAIGTGNTEAFF. CDR3 nucleotide sequence: TGTGCCAGCAGCGCCATAGGGACAGGAAACACTGAAGCTTTCTTT. The chain links TRBV9 to TRBJ1-1; 8 bases map to TRBD1. Trimming took 3 bases from V and 2 from J; bases not matched to a gene: 6. Germline lookup yields CDR1 SGDLS and CDR2 YYNGEE. The CDR3 runs to 15 residues. Combining the CDR3 with reference TRBV9 and TRBJ1-1 gives the whole variable domain DSGVTQTPKHLITATGQRVTLRCSPRSGDLSVYWYQQSLDQGLQFLIQYYNGEERAKGNILERFSAQQFPDLHSELNLSSLELGDSALYFCASSAIGTGNTEAFFGQGTRLTVV.

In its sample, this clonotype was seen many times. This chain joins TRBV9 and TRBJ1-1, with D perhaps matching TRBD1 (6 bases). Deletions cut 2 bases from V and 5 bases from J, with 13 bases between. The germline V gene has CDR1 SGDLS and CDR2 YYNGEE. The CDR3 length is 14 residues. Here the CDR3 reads CASSVEGGMTEAFF. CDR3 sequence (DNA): TGTGCCAGCAGCGTTGAGGGGGGTATGACTGAAGCTTTCTTT.